These 17 T cell receptor beta chains came from one sample sequenced in a study of radiotherapy plus CTLA-4 blockade in lung cancer. TCRdb's copy holds only in-frame clones and misses some; the assay was immunoSEQ multiplex PCR. This table holds around 82,000 clones, about 78% found once. Material: peripheral blood, obtained from a patient treated with radiotherapy plus ipilimumab. The receptor set was obtained from a human donor with non-small cell lung cancer whose response to radiotherapy plus ipilimumab could not be evaluated. Some clones in this sample may be carry-over from other donors' samples.

This clone occurred once. The chain has TRBV9 and TRBJ1-2; 7 nucleotides line up with TRBD1. CDR3 length equals 18 residues. Per the germline V gene, CDR1 is SGDLS and CDR2 is YYNGEE. J lost 4 bases, V lost 4 bases, and 19 bases had no gene match. This chain's CDR3 is CASSFRGQGDFFSYGYTF. CDR3 nucleotides: TGTGCCAGCAGCTTCAGAGGGCAGGGGGACTTTTTCTCCTATGGCTACACCTTC.

The chain employs TRBV15 and TRBJ2-7; TRBD1 aligns across 9 bases. This CDR3 is 13 amino acids long. V shed 3 bases, J shed 3 bases, and the junction held 0 bases outside the gene matches. Germline V gene lookup returns CDR1 LNHNV and CDR2 YYDKDF (reference sequence). CDR3 residues: CATSRDRGYEQYF. The CDR3 DNA sequence: TGTGCCACCAGCAGGGACAGGGGCTACGAGCAGTACTTC.

V and J are TRBV5-1 and TRBJ2-3; 13 bases map to TRBD2. Germline CDR1 is SGHRS and CDR2 is YFSETQ. V shed 4 bases, J shed 4 bases, and the junction held 12 bases outside the gene matches. The CDR3 consists of 18 residues. The CDR3 coding sequence is TGCGCCAGCAGCCCTACTAGCGGGGGGGCCCGGGACGCAGATACGCAGTATTTT. It codes for CASSPTSGGARDADTQYF.

The chain uses TRBV7-8 and TRBJ2-7; 7 bases line up with TRBD2. J lost 3 bases, V lost 3 bases, and 8 bases had no gene match. The CDR3 loop spans 15 amino acids. Germline assignment: CDR1 SGHVS and CDR2 FQNEAQ. The CDR3: CASSFGGIAGYEQYF. CDR3 DNA: TGTGCCAGCAGCTTCGGGGGGATAGCGGGCTACGAGCAGTACTTC. Looking up the rest from reference TRBV7-8 and TRBJ2-7 gives the full variable domain: GAGVSQSPRYKVAKRGQDVALRCDPISGHVSLFWYQQALGQGPEFLTYFQNEAQLDKSGLPSDRFFAERPEGSVSTLKIQRTQQEDSAVYLCASSFGGIAGYEQYFGPGTRLTVT.

This clone was seen only a few times. This sequence joins TRBV10-3 and TRBJ1-1; the D is unclear. The CDR3 has 12 amino acids. Germline lookup yields CDR1 ENHRY and CDR2 SYGVKD. V gave up 7 bases and J gave up 3 bases, with 9 bases separating them. The CDR3: CAITPGDTEAFF. CDR3 in DNA: TGTGCCATCACCCCCGGGGACACTGAAGCTTTCTTT.

The rearrangement joins TRBV11-3 to TRBJ2-7, with 11 bases fitting TRBD2. There are 14 residues in the CDR3. V lost 5 bases, J lost 4 bases, and 4 bases stayed unmatched. Germline CDR1 SGHNT, CDR2 YENEEA. The CDR3 spells CASSVAGGPYEQYF. The DNA of the CDR3 is TGTGCCAGCAGCGTAGCGGGGGGGCCTTACGAGCAGTACTTC. The whole variable domain, remainder taken from reference TRBV11-3 and TRBJ2-7, is EAGVVQSPRYKIIEKKQPVAFWCNPISGHNTLYWYLQNLGQGPELLIRYENEEAVDDSQLPKDRFSAERLKGVDSTLKIQPAELGDSAVYLCASSVAGGPYEQYFGPGTRLTVT.

This sequence joins TRBV19 and TRBJ1-3; weak D call: TRBD1 (6 bases). Germline V gene sequence: CDR1 LNHDA, CDR2 SQIVND (reference sequence). CDR3 length: 15 residues. The V end lost 5 bases, the J end lost 4 bases, and 15 bases lay between the germline ends. CDR3 sequence: CASSSAGVLGNTIYF. For the CDR3, the DNA is TGTGCCAGTAGTTCCGCAGGGGTACTCGGAAACACCATATATTTT.

This clone was counted between two and nine times. The chain recombines TRBV6-5 with TRBJ2-7; D gene unclear. CDR1 is MNHEY and CDR2 is SVGAGI in the germline V gene. The germline V and J ends were trimmed by 6 bases and 6 bases, with 15 bases remaining between them. The CDR3 is made up of 13 amino acids. The CDR3 loop is CASSLRSRSEQYF. The DNA for the CDR3 is TGTGCCAGCAGCCTACGATCACGGAGCGAGCAGTACTTC.

This chain uses TRBV27 with TRBJ1-5; no definite D call. There are 15 residues in the CDR3. V was clipped by 2 bases and J by 3 bases, with 11 bases between them. The V gene's germline CDR1 is MNHEY and CDR2 SMNVEV (reference sequence). CDR3 region: CASSLGSVDNQPQHF. CDR3 coding DNA: TGTGCCAGCAGTTTAGGGAGCGTAGACAATCAGCCCCAGCATTTT.

The V gene is TRBV6-6, the J gene TRBJ2-1; 7 nucleotides align to TRBD1. Germline CDR1 reads MNHNY; CDR2 reads SVGAGI (reference sequence). With V trimmed by 6 bases and J by 0 bases, 5 bases remained unmatched. There are 15 residues in the CDR3. The chain's CDR3 is CASRQQGSSYNEQFF. DNA of the CDR3: TGTGCCAGCAGACAACAGGGGAGCTCCTACAATGAGCAGTTCTTC.

This chain connects TRBV30 to TRBJ2-1, with D perhaps TRBD1 (5 bases). The V gene lost 2 bases and the J gene lost 8 bases, with 13 bases spanning the gap. This CDR3 has 13 residues. The V gene's germline CDR1 is GTSNPN and CDR2 SVGIG (reference sequence). The CDR3 sequence: CAWSRGVGYEQFF. The DNA for the CDR3 is TGTGCCTGGAGTAGGGGCGTTGGTTATGAGCAGTTCTTC.

This chain links TRBV5-6 with TRBJ1-5; no definite D call. The germline V and J ends were trimmed by 4 bases and 5 bases, with 7 bases remaining between them. The CDR3 consists of 12 residues. Germline V CDR1 and CDR2: SGHDT, YYEEEE. The CDR3 loop reads CASSRVDQPQHF. CDR3 bases: TGTGCCAGCAGCCGAGTGGATCAGCCCCAGCATTTT.

This chain links TRBV6-5 with TRBJ2-2, with D possibly being TRBD1 (5 bases). Looked up from germline, CDR1 is MNHEY and CDR2 is SVGAGI. V was cut by 8 bases and J by 4 bases, with 17 bases left in between. This CDR3 contains 15 residues. The CDR3 is CASSKGAGFTGELFF. For the CDR3, the DNA is TGTGCCAGCTCGAAAGGGGCAGGGTTCACCGGGGAGCTGTTTTTT.

This clone occurred a few times. The chain has TRBV19 and TRBJ1-4; 8 bases fit TRBD1. Germline V lookup: CDR1 LNHDA, CDR2 SQIVND (reference sequence). The ends lost 6 bases at V and 7 bases at J; junction bases unmatched: 10. This CDR3 comprises 15 residues. The CDR3 bases are TGTGCCAGTAGGAGCGGGACAGGACGGGGTGAAAAACTGTTTTTT. Its translation is CASRSGTGRGEKLFF.

The CDR3 DNA follows: TGTGCCAGCAGCCGTACGGGACAGTATGGAGGTGGCTACACCTTC. It encodes CASSRTGQYGGGYTF. This chain connects TRBV5-4 to TRBJ1-2; TRBD1 matches 7 bases. With 4 bases clipped from V and 7 bases from J, the junction kept 13 bases outside the gene matches. This CDR3 region has 15 residues. Germline V gene lookup returns CDR1 SGHNT and CDR2 YYREEE (reference sequence). The full variable domain, its missing parts supplied by reference TRBV5-4 and TRBJ1-2, is ETGVTQSPTHLIKTRGQQVTLRCSSQSGHNTVSWYQQALGQGPQFIFQYYREEENGRGNFPPRFSGLQFPNYSSELNVNALELDDSALYLCASSRTGQYGGGYTFGSGTRLTVV.

The V gene is TRBV7-9, the J gene TRBJ2-7, with D perhaps matching TRBD1 (6 bases). V gave up 8 bases and J gave up 3 bases, with 11 bases separating them. Germline CDR1 reads SEHNR; CDR2 reads FQNEAQ (reference sequence). The CDR3 covers 12 residues. CDR3: CASGRQDYEQYF. CDR3 nucleotide sequence: TGTGCCAGCGGGAGACAGGACTACGAGCAGTACTTC.

This chain uses TRBV6-1 with TRBJ2-1, with 7 nucleotides matching TRBD1. The V segment lost 3 bases and the J segment 4 bases; nucleotides outside the gene matches: 9. The CDR3 is 16 residues long. In germline, CDR1 is MNHNS, CDR2 SASEGT. CDR3 sequence reads: CASSELSGQPYNEQFF. CDR3 sequence (DNA): TGTGCCAGCAGTGAGTTGTCGGGACAGCCTTACAATGAGCAGTTCTTC.